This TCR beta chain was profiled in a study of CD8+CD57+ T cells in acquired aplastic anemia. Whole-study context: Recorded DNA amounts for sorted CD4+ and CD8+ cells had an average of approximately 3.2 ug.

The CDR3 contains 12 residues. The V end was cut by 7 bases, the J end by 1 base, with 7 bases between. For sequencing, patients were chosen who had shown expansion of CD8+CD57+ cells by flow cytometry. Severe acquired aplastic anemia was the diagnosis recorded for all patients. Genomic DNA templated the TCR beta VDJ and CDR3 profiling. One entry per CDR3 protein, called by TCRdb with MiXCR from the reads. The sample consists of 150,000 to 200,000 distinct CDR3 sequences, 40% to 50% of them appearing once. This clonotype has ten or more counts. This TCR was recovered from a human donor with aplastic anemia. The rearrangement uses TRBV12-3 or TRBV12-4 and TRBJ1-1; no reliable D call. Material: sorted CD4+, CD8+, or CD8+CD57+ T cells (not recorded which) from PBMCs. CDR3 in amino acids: CASMDGNTEAFF. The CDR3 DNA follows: TGTGCCAGCATGGACGGGAACACTGAAGCTTTCTTT.